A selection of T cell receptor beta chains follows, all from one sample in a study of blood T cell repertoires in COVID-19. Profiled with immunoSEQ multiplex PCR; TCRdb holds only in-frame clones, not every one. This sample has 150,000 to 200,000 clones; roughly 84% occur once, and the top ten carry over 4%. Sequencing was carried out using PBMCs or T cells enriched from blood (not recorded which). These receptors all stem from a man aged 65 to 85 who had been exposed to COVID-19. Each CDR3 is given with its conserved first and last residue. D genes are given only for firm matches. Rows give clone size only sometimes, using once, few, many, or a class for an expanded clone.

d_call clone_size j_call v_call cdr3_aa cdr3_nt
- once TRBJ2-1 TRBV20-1 CSASAPGLNEQFF TGCAGTGCTAGTGCCCCGGGACTGAATGAGCAGTTCTTC
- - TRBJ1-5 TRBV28 CASSPRGWQPQHF TGTGCCAGCAGTCCAAGGGGCTGGCAGCCCCAGCATTTT
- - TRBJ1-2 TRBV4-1 CASSRGQETGGGYTF TGCGCCAGCAGCCGGGGTCAAGAGACAGGAGGTGGCTACACCTTC
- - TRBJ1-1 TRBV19 CASSSHRVGTEAFF TGTGCCAGTAGTTCCCACAGGGTAGGCACTGAAGCTTTCTTT
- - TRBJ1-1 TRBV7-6 CASSLSVGPNTEAFF TGTGCCAGCAGCTTATCCGTTGGGCCTAACACTGAAGCTTTCTTT
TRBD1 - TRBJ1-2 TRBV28 CASSLGTGSGYGYTF TGTGCCAGCAGTCTAGGGACAGGGAGCGGCTATGGCTACACCTTC
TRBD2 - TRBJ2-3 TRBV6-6 CASSEFVAGVKDTQYF TGTGCCAGCAGCGAGTTTGTAGCGGGAGTAAAAGATACGCAGTATTTT
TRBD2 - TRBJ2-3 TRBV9 CASSSGGGTDTQYF TGTGCCAGCAGTAGCGGGGGTGGCACAGATACGCAGTATTTT
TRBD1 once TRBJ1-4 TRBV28 CASSLSGTAKEKLFF TGTGCCAGCAGTTTATCCGGGACAGCCAAAGAAAAACTGTTTTTT
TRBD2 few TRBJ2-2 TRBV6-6 CASSPRLAGGPNTGELFF TGTGCCAGCAGTCCAAGACTAGCGGGAGGGCCGAACACCGGGGAGCTGTTTTTT
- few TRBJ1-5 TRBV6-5 CASRDRRGEPQHF TGTGCCAGCAGGGACCGTAGGGGTGAGCCCCAGCATTTT
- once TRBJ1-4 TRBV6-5 CASSYGRVRGEKLFF TGTGCCAGCAGCTACGGTCGGGTCAGGGGTGAAAAACTGTTTTTT
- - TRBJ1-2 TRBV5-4 CASSFNRENYGYTF TGTGCCAGCAGCTTCAACAGAGAGAACTATGGCTACACCTTC
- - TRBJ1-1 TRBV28 CASSLRPGQKNTEAFF TGTGCCAGCAGTTTACGACCCGGACAGAAGAACACTGAAGCTTTCTTT
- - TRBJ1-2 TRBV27 CASRSPMEILYGYTF TGTGCCAGCAGGTCCCCCATGGAGATACTCTATGGCTACACCTTC
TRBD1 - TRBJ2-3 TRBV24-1 CATSDHGQGPGWSTTDTQYF TGTGCCACCAGTGACCACGGACAGGGACCAGGGTGGTCCACCACAGATACGCAGTATTTT
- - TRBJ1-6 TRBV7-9 CASSPTANNSPLHF TGTGCCAGCAGCCCAACAGCAAATAATTCACCCCTCCACTTT
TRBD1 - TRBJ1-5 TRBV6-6 CASSPGTGSNQPQHF TGTGCCAGCAGTCCCGGGACAGGGAGCAATCAGCCCCAGCATTTT
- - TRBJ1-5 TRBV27 CASSFSGEQPQHF TGTGCCAGCAGTTTTTCAGGGGAGCAGCCCCAGCATTTT
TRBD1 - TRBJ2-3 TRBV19 CASSSRTGGLDTQYF TGTGCCAGTAGTAGCCGGACAGGGGGTCTTGATACGCAGTATTTT
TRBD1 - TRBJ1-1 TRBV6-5 CASRDRVWAEAFF TGTGCCAGCAGGGACAGGGTTTGGGCTGAAGCTTTCTTT
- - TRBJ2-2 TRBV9 CASSDRTHLGELFF TGTGCCAGCAGCGACCGGACACACCTCGGGGAGCTGTTTTTT
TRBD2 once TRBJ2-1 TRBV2 CASSRRGGSGRYNEQFF TGTGCCAGCAGCCGCAGAGGGGGTAGCGGGAGATACAATGAGCAGTTCTTC
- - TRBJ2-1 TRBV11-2 CASSPGSPGEQFF TGTGCCAGCAGCCCCGGATCCCCAGGTGAGCAGTTCTTC
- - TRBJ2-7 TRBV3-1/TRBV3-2 CASSQDRRVAYF TGTGCCAGCAGCCAAGATCGGAGGGTGGCGTACTTC
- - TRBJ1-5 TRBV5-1 CASSLGPDQPQHF TGCGCCAGCAGCTTGGGGCCCGATCAGCCCCAGCATTTT
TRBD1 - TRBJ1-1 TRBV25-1 CASSEPRQGAVKAFF TGTGCCAGCAGTGAACCAAGACAGGGGGCGGTGAAAGCTTTCTTT